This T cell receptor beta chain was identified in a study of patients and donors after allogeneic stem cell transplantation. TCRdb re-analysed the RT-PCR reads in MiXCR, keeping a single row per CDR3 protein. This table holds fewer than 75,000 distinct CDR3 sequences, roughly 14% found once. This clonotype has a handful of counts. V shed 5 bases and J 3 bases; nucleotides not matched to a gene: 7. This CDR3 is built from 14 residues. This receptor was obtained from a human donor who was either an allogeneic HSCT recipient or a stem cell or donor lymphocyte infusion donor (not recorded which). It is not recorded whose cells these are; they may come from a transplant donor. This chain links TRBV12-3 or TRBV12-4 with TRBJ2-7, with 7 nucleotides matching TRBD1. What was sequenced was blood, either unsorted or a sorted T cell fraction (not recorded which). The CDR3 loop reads CASSPGQRYYEQYF. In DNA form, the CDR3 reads TGTGCCAGCAGTCCGGGACAGAGGTACTACGAGCAGTACTTC.